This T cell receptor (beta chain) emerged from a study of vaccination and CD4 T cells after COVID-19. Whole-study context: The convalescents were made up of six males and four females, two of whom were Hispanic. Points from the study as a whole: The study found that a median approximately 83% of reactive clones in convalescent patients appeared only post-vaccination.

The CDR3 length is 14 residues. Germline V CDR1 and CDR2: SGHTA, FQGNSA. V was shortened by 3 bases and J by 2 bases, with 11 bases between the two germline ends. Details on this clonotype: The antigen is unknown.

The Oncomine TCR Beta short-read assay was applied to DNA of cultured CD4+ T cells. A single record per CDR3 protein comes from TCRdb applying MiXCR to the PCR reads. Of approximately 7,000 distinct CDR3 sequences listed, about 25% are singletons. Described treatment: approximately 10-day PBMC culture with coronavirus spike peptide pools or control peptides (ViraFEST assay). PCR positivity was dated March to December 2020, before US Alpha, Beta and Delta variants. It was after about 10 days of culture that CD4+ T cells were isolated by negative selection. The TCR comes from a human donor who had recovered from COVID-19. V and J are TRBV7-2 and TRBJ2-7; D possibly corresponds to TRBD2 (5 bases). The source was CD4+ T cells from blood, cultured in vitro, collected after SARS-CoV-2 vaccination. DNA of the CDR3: TGTGCCAGCAGCTTGGAGGTGAGAGCCTACGAGCAGTACTTC. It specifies CASSLEVRAYEQYF.